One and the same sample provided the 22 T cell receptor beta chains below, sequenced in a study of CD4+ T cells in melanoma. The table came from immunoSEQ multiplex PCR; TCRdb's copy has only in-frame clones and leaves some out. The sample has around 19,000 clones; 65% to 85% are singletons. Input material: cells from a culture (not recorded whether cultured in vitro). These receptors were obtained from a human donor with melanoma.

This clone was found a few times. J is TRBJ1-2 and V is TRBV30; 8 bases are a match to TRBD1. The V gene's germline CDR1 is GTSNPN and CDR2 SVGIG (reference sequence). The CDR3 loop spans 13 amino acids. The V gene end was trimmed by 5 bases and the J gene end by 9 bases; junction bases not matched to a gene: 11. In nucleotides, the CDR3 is TGTGCCTGGCTCGGACAGGGTTTTAAGAGCTACACCTTC. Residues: CAWLGQGFKSYTF. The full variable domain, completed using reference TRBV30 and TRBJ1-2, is SQTIHQWPATLVQPVGSPLSLECTVEGTSNPNLYWYRQAAGRGLQLLFYSVGIGQISSEVPQNLSASRPQDRQFILSSKKLLLSDSGFYLCAWLGQGFKSYTFGSGTRLTVV.

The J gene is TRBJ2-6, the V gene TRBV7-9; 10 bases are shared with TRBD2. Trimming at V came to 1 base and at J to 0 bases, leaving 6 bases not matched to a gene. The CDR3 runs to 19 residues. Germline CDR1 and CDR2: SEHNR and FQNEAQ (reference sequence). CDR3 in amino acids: CASSLVSGGSHSGANVLTF. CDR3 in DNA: TGTGCCAGCAGCTTAGTTAGCGGGGGGTCCCACTCTGGGGCCAACGTCCTGACTTTC. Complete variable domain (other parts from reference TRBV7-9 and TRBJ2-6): DTGVSQNPRHKITKRGQNVTFRCDPISEHNRLYWYRQTLGQGPEFLTYFQNEAQLEKSRLLSDRFSAERPKGSFSTLEIQRTEQGDSAMYLCASSLVSGGSHSGANVLTFGAGSRLTVL.

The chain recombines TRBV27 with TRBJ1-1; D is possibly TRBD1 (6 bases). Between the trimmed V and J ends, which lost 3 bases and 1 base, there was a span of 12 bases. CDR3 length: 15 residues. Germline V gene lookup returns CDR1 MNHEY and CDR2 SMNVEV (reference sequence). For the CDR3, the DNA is TGTGCCAGCAGTTTGGAGGCGGGACAGAACACTGAAGCTTTCTTT. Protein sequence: CASSLEAGQNTEAFF.

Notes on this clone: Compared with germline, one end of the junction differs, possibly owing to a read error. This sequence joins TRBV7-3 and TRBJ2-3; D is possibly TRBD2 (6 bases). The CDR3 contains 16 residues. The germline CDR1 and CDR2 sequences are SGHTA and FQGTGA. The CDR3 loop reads CASSGGTRDGTNTQYF. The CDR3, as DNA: TGTGCCAGCAGCGGGGGGACCCGGGACGGCACAAATACGCAGTATTTT.

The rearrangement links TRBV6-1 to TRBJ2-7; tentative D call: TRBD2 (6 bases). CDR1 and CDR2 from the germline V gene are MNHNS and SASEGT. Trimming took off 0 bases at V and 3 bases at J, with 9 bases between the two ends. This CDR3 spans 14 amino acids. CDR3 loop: CASSEAVRGYEQYF. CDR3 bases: TGTGCCAGCAGTGAAGCGGTGCGGGGCTACGAGCAGTACTTC.

In DNA form, the CDR3 reads TGTGCCAGCAGTTACGGGGGGCCAGAGTACAATGAGCAGTTCTTC. This encodes CASSYGGPEYNEQFF. The rearrangement uses TRBV6-6 and TRBJ2-1, with D perhaps assigned TRBD1 or TRBD2 (6 bases each). V shed 2 bases and J shed 4 bases, with 12 bases lying between them. CDR1 MNHNY and CDR2 SVGAGI come from the germline V gene (reference sequence). The CDR3 sequence is 15 residues long.

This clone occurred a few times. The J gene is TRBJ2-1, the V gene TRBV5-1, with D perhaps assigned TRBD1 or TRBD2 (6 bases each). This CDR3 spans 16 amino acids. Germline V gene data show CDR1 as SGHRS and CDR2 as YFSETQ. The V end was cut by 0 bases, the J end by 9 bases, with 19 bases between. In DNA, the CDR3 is TGCGCCAGCAGCTTGGGTGGGGGGCACCCGTCGGCTGAGCAGTTCTTC. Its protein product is CASSLGGGHPSAEQFF.

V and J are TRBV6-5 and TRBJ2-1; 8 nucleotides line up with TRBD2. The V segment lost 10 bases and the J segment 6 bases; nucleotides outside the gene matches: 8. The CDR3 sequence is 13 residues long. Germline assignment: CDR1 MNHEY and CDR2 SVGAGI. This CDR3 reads CATRGGLFNEQFF. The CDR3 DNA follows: TGTGCCACCCGGGGGGGCCTTTTCAATGAGCAGTTCTTC.

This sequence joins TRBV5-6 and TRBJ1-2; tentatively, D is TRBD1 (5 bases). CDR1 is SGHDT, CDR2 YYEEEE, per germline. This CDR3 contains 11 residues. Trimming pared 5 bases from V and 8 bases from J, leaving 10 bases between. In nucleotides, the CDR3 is TGTGCCAGCAGGTCAGGGTTGGGCTACACCTTC. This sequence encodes CASRSGLGYTF. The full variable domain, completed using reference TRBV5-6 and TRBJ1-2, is DAGVTQSPTHLIKTRGQQVTLRCSPKSGHDTVSWYQQALGQGPQFIFQYYEEEERQRGNFPDRFSGHQFPNYSSELNVNALLLGDSALYLCASRSGLGYTFGSGTRLTVV.

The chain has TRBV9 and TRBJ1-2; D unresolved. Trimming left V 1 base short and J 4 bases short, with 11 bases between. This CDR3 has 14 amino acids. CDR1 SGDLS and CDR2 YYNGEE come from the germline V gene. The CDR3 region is CASSVFTASYGYTF. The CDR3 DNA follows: TGTGCCAGCAGCGTATTCACAGCCAGCTATGGCTACACCTTC.

For the CDR3, the DNA is TGTGCCAGCAGGAATCGTGGGGAGAACACTGAAGCTTTCTTT. Amino acid sequence: CASRNRGENTEAFF. This sequence joins TRBV6-6 and TRBJ1-1; D uncertain. Germline V gives CDR1 MNHNY, CDR2 SVGAGI (reference sequence). This CDR3 is built from 14 residues. V lost 6 bases, J lost 1 base, and 12 bases lay in between.

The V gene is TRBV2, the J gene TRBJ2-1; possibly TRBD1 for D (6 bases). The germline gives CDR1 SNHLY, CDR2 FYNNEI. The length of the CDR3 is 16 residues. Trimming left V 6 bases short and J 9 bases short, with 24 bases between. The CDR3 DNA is TGTGCCAGCAGACCCCTTGGGGGCTTCCTGGTGAGTGAGCAGTTCTTC. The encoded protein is CASRPLGGFLVSEQFF.

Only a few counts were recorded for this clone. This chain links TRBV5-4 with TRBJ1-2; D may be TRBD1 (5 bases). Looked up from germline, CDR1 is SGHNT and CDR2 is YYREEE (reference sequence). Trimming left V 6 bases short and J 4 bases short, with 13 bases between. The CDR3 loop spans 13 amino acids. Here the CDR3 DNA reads TGTGCCAGCAACGTGGGGGGGAGCTATGGCTACACCTTC. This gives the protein CASNVGGSYGYTF.

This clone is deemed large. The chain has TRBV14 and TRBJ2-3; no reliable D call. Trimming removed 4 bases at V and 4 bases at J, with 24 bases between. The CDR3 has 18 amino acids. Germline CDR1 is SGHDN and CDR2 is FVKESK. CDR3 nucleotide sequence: TGTGCCAGCAGCCCCTCAGTTGGTGTCTCTATAACGTCAGATACGCAGTATTTT. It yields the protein CASSPSVGVSITSDTQYF. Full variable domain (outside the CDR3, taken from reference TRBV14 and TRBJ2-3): EAGVTQFPSHSVIEKGQTVTLRCDPISGHDNLYWYRRVMGKEIKFLLHFVKESKQDESGMPNNRFLAERTGGTYSTLKVQPAELEDSGVYFCASSPSVGVSITSDTQYFGPGTRLTVL.

Here the CDR3 reads CASSLYNGYTF. The CDR3 DNA follows: TGTGCCAGCAGCTTATATAATGGCTACACCTTC. The rearrangement links TRBV11-2 to TRBJ1-2; D is ambiguous. V was trimmed by 2 bases and J by 6 bases, leaving 4 bases between them. Germline CDR1 is SGHAT and CDR2 is FQNNGV. The CDR3 sequence is 11 residues long.

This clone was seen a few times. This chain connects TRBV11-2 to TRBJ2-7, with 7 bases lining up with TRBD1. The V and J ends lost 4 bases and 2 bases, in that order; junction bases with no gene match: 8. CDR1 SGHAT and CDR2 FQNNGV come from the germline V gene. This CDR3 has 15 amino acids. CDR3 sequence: CASSSYRGSAYEQYF. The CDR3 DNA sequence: TGTGCCAGCAGCTCATACAGGGGATCCGCCTACGAGCAGTACTTC.

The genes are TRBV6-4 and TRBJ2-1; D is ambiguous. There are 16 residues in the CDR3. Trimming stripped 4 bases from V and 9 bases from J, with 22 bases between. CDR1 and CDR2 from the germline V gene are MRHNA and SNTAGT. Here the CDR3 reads CASSAFDGGTATEQFF. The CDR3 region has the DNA TGTGCCAGCAGTGCCTTTGATGGCGGAACGGCGACTGAGCAGTTCTTC.

In DNA, the CDR3 is TGTGCCAGCAGCCAGCAGACAGGGGCGTTTGAGACCCAGTACTTC. Translation gives CASSQQTGAFETQYF. The chain carries TRBV5-4 and TRBJ2-5, with 8 nucleotides matching TRBD1. The germline V gene encodes CDR1 SGHNT and CDR2 YYREEE (reference sequence). This CDR3 is 15 amino acids long. The V and J ends lost 4 bases and 5 bases, in that order; junction bases with no gene match: 10.

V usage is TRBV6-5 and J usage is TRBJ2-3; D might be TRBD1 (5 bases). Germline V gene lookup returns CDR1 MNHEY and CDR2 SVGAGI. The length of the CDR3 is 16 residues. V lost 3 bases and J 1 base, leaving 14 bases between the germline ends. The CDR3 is CASSYQGSIGTDTQYF. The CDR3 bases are TGTGCCAGCAGTTATCAGGGAAGTATAGGCACAGATACGCAGTATTTT.

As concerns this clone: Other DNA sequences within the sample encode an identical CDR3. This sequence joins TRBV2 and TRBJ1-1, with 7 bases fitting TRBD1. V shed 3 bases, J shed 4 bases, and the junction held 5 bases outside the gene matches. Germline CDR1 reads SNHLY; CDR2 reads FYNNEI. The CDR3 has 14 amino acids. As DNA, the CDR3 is TGTGCCAGCAGTGATCGGACAGGCAGCACTGAAGCTTTCTTT. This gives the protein CASSDRTGSTEAFF.

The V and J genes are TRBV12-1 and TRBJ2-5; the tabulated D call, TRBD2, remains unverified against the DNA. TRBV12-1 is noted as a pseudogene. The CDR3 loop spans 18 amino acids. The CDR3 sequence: CASSFATRLAGGQETQYF. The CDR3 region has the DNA TGTGCCAGCAGCTTTGCCACCCGACTAGCGGGGGGGCAAGAGACCCAGTACTTC.

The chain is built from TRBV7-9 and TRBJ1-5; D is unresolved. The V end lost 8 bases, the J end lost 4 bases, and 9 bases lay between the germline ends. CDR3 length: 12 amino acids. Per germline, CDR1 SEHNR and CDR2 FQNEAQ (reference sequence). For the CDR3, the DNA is TGTGCCAGCGAAATTGAGAATCAGCCCCAGCATTTT. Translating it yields CASEIENQPQHF.